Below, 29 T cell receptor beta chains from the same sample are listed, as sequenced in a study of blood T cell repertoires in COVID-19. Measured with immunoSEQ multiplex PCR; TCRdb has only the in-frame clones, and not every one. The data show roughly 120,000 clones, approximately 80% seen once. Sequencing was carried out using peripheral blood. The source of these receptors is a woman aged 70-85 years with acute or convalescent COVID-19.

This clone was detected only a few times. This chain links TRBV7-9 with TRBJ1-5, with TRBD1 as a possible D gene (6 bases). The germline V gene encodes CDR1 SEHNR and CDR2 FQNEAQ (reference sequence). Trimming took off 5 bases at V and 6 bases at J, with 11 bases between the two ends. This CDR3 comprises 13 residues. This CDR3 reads CASSPTGIQPQHF. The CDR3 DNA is TGTGCCAGCAGCCCCACAGGGATTCAGCCCCAGCATTTT.

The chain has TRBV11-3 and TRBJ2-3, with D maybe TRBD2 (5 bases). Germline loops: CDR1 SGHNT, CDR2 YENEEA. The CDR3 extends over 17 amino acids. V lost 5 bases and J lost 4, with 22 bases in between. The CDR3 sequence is CASSPRDSSLLPDTQYF. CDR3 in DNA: TGTGCCAGCAGCCCACGGGATAGTAGCTTATTGCCAGATACGCAGTATTTT.

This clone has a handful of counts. Here the CDR3 reads CASLRGGTNQPQHF. CDR3 coding DNA: TGTGCCAGTCTGAGAGGCGGCACCAATCAGCCCCAGCATTTT. The V and J genes are TRBV7-2 and TRBJ1-5; D unclear. The V and J ends lost 9 bases and 3 bases respectively, with 15 bases between them. The CDR3 covers 14 residues. The V gene's germline CDR1 is SGHTA and CDR2 FQGNSA.

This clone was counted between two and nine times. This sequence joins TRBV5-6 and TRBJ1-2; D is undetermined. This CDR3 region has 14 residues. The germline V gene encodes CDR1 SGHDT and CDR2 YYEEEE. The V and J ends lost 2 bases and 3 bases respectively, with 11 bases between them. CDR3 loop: CASSFRVFDYGYTF. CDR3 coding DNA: TGTGCCAGCAGCTTTAGAGTATTCGACTATGGCTACACCTTC.

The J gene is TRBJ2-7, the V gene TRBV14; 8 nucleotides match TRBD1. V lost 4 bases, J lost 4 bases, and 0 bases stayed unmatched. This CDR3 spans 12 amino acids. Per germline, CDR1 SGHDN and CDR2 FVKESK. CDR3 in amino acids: CASSRQGYEQYF. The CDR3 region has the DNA TGTGCCAGCAGCCGACAGGGGTACGAGCAGTACTTC.

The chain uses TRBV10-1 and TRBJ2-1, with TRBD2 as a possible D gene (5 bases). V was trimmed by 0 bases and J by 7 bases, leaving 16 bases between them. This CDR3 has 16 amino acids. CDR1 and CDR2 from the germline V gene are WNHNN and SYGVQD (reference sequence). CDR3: CASSESTRTLGNEQFF. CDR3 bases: TGCGCCAGCAGTGAGTCCACTAGAACCTTGGGGAATGAGCAGTTCTTC.

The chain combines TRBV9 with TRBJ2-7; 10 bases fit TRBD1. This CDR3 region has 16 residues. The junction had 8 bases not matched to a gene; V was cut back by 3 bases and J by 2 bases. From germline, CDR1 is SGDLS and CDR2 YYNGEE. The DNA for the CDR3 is TGTGCCAGCAGCGCCTCAGCTGGACAGGGGGCCTACGAGCAGTACTTC. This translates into CASSASAGQGAYEQYF.

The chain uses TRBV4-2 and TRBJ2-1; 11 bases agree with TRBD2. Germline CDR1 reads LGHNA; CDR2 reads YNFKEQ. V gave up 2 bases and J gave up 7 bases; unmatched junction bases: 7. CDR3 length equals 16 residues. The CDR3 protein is CASSQLLAGGGNEQFF. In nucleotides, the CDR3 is TGTGCCAGCAGCCAACTTCTAGCGGGAGGTGGAAATGAGCAGTTCTTC.

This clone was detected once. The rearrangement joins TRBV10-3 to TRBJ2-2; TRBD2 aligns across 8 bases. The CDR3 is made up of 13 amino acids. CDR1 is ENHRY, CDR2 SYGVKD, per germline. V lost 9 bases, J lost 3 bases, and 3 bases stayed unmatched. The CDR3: CAIISGDTGELFF. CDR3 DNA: TGTGCCATAATTAGCGGGGACACCGGGGAGCTGTTTTTT.

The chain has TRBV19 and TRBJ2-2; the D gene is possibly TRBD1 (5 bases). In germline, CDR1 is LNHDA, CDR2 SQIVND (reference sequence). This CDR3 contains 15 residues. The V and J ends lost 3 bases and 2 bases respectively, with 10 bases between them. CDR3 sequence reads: CASSIDRRNTGELFF. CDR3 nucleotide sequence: TGTGCCAGTAGTATCGACAGAAGAAACACCGGGGAGCTGTTTTTT.

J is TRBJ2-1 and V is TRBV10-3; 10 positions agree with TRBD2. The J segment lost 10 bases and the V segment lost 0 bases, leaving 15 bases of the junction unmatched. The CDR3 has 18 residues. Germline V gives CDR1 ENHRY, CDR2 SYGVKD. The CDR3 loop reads CAISESTPRAGGPGEQFF. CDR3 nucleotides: TGTGCCATCAGTGAGTCGACCCCGCGAGCGGGAGGGCCGGGAGAGCAGTTCTTC.

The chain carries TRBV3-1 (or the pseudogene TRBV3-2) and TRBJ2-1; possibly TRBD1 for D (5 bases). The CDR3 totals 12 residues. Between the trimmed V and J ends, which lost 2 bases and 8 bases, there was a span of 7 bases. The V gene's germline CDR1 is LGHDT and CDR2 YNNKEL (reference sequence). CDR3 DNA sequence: TGTGCCAGCAGCCAAATAGGGGATGAGCAGTTCTTC. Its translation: CASSQIGDEQFF.

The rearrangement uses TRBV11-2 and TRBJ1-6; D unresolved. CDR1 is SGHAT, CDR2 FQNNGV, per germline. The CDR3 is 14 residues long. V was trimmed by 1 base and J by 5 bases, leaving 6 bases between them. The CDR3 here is CASSLAGDNSPLHF. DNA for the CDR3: TGTGCCAGCAGCTTAGCGGGAGATAATTCACCCCTCCACTTT.

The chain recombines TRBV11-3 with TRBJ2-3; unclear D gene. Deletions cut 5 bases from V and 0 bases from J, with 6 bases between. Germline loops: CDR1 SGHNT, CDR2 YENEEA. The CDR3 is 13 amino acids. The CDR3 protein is CASSVSSTDTQYF. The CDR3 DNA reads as TGTGCCAGCAGCGTTAGTAGCACAGATACGCAGTATTTT. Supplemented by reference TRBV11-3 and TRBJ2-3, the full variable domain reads EAGVVQSPRYKIIEKKQPVAFWCNPISGHNTLYWYLQNLGQGPELLIRYENEEAVDDSQLPKDRFSAERLKGVDSTLKIQPAELGDSAVYLCASSVSSTDTQYFGPGTRLTVL.

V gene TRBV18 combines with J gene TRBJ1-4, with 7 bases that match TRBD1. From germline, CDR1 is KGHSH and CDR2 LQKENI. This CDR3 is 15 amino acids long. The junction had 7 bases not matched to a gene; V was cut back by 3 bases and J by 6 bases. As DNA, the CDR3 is TGTGCCAGCTCACCTCCCTGGACAGGCCATGAAAAACTGTTTTTT. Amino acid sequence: CASSPPWTGHEKLFF. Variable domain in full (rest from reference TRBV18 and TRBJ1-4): NAGVMQNPRHLVRRRGQEARLRCSPMKGHSHVYWYRQLPEEGLKFMVYLQKENIIDESGMPKERFSAEFPKEGPSILRIQQVVRGDSAAYFCASSPPWTGHEKLFFGSGTQLSVL.

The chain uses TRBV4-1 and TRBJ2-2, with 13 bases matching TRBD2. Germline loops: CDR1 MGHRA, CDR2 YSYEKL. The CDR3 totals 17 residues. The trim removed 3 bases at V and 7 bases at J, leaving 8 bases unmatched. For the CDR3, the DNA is TGCGCCAGCAGCCATATGGGACTAGCGGGAAAGGTCGGGGAGCTGTTTTTT. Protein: CASSHMGLAGKVGELFF.

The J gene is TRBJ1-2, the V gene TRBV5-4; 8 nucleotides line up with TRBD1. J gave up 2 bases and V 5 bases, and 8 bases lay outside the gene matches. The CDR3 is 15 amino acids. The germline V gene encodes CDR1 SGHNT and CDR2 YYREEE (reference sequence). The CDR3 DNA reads TGTGCCAGCAGGTCCCCAGGGGGCGCGAACTATGGCTACACCTTC. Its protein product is CASRSPGGANYGYTF.

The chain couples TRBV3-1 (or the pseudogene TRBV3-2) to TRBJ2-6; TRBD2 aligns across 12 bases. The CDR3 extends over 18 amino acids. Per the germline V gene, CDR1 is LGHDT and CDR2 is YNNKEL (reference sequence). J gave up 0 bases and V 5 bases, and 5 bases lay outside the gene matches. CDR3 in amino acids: CASSNPSGGASGANVLTF. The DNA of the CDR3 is TGTGCCAGCAGCAACCCTAGCGGGGGGGCCTCTGGGGCCAACGTCCTGACTTTC.

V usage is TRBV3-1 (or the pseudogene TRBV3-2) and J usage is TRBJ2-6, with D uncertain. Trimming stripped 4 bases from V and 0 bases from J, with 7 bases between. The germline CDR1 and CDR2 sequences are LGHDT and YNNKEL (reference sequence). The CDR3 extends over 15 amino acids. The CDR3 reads CASSPTPSGANVLTF. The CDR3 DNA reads TGTGCCAGCAGCCCGACACCCTCTGGGGCCAACGTCCTGACTTTC.

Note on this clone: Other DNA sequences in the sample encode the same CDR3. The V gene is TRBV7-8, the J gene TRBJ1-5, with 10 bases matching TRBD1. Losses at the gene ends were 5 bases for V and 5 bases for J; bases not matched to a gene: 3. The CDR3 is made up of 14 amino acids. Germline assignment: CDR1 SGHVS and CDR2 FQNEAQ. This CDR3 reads CASSRGTGDQPQHF. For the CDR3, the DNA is TGTGCCAGCAGCCGGGGGACAGGGGATCAGCCCCAGCATTTT.

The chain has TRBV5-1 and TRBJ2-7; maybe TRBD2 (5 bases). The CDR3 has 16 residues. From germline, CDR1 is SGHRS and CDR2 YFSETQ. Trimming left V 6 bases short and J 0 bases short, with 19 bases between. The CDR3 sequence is CASTRSGEAVSYEQYF. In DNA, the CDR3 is TGCGCCAGCACCAGGAGCGGAGAGGCTGTCTCCTACGAGCAGTACTTC.

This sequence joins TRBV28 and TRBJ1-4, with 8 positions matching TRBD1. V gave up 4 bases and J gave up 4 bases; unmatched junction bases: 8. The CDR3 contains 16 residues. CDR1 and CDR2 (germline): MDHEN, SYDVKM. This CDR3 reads CASSSQGARDNEKLFF. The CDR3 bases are TGTGCCAGCAGTTCTCAGGGGGCGCGGGATAATGAAAAACTGTTTTTT.

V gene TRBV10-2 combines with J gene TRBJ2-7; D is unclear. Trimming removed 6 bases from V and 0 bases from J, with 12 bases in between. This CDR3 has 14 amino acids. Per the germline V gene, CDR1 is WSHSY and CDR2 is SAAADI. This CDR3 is CASRIGASSYEQYF. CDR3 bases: TGCGCCAGCAGGATAGGAGCCAGCTCCTACGAGCAGTACTTC.

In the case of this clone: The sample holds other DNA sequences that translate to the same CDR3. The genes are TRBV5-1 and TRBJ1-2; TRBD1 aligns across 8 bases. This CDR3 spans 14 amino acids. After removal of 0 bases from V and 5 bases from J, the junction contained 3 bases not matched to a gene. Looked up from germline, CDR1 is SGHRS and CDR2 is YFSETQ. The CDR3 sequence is CASSLGQGSYGYTF. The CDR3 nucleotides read TGCGCCAGCAGCTTGGGACAGGGGTCTTATGGCTACACCTTC.

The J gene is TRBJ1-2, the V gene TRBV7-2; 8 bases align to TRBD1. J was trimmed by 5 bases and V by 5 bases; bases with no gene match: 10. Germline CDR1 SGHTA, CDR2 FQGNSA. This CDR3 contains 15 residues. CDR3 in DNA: TGTGCCAGCAGCCCCAGACCCGGGACAGGTTATGGCTACACCTTC. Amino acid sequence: CASSPRPGTGYGYTF.

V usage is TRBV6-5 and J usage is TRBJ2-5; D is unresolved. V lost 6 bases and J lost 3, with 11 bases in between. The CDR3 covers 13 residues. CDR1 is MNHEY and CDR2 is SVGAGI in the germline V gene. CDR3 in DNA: TGTGCCAGCAGCCGCGAAACCAAAGAGACCCAGTACTTC. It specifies CASSRETKETQYF.

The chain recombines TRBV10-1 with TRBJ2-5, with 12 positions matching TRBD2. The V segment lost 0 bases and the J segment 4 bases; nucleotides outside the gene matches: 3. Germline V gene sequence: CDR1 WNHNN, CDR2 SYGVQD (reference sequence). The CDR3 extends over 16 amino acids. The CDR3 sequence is CASSESPGLAGETQYF. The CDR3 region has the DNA TGCGCCAGCAGTGAGTCCCCGGGACTAGCGGGAGAGACCCAGTACTTC.

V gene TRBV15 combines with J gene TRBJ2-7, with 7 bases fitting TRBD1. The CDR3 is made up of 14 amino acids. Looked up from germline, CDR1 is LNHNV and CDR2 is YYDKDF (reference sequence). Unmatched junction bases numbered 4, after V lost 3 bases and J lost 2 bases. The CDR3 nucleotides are TGTGCCACCAGCAGGGGACAGCGACCCTACGAGCAGTACTTC. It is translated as CATSRGQRPYEQYF.

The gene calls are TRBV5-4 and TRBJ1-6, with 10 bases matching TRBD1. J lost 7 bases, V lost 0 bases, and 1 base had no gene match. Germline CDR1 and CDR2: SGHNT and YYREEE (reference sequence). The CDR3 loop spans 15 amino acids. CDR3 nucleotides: TGTGCCAGCAGCTTGGGGGGACAGGGGAATTCACCCCTCCACTTT. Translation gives CASSLGGQGNSPLHF. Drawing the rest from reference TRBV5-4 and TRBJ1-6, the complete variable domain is ETGVTQSPTHLIKTRGQQVTLRCSSQSGHNTVSWYQQALGQGPQFIFQYYREEENGRGNFPPRFSGLQFPNYSSELNVNALELDDSALYLCASSLGGQGNSPLHFGNGTRLTVT.